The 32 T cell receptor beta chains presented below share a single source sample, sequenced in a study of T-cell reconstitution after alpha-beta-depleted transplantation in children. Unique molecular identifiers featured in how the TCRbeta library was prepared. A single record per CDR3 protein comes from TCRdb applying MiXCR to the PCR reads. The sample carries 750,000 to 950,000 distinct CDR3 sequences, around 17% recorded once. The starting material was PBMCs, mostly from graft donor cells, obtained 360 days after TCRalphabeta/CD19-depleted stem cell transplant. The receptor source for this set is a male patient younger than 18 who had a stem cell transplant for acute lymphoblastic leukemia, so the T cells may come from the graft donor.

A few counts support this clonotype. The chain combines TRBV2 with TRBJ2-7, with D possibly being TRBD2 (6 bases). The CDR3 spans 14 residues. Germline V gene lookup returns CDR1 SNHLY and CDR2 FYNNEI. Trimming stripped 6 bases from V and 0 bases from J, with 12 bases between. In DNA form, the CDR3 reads TGTGCCAGCAGGGCAGGGACTTTCTCCTACGAGCAGTACTTC. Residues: CASRAGTFSYEQYF. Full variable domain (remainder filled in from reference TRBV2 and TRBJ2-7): EPEVTQTPSHQVTQMGQEVILRCVPISNHLYFYWYRQILGQKVEFLVSFYNNEISEKSEIFDDQFSVERPDGSNFTLKIRSTKLEDSAMYFCASRAGTFSYEQYFGPGTRLTVT.

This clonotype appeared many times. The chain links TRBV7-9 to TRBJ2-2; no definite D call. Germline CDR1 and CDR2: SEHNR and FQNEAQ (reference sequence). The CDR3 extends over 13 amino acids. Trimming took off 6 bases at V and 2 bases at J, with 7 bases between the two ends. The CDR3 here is CASRPDNTGELFF. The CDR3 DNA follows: TGTGCCAGCAGGCCGGATAACACCGGGGAGCTGTTTTTT.

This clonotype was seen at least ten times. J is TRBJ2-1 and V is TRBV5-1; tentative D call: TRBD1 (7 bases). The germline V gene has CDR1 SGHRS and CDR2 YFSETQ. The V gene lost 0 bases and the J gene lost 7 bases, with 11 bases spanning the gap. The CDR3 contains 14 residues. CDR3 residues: CASSLEAGGNEQFF. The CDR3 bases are TGCGCCAGCAGCTTGGAGGCAGGGGGGAATGAGCAGTTCTTC.

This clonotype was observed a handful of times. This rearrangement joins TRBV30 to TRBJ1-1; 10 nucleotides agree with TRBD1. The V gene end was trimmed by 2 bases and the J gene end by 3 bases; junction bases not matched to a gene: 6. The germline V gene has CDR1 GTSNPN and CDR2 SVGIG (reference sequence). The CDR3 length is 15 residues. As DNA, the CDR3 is TGTGCCTGGAGTTTCTTTGGGACAGGGGACACTGAAGCTTTCTTT. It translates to CAWSFFGTGDTEAFF. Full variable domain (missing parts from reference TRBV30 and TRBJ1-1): SQTIHQWPATLVQPVGSPLSLECTVEGTSNPNLYWYRQAAGRGLQLLFYSVGIGQISSEVPQNLSASRPQDRQFILSSKKLLLSDSGFYLCAWSFFGTGDTEAFFGQGTRLTVV.

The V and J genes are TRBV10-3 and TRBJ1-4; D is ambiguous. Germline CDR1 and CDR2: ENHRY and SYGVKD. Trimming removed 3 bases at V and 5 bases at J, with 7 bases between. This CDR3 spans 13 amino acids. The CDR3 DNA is TGTGCCATCAGTGATCCTCCCAATGAAAAACTGTTTTTT. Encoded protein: CAISDPPNEKLFF.

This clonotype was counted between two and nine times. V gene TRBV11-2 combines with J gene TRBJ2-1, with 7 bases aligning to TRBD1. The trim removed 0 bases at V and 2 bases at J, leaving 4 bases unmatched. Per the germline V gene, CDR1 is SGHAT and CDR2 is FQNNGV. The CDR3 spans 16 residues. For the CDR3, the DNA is TGTGCCAGCAGCTTAGATGGGACAGAGCCCTACAATGAGCAGTTCTTC. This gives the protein CASSLDGTEPYNEQFF.

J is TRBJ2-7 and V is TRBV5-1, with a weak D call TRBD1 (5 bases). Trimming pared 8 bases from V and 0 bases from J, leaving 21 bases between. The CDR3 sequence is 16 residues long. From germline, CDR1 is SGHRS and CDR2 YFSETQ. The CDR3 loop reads CASQGNGRRSSYEQYF. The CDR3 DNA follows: TGCGCCAGTCAGGGAAACGGCCGCCGGAGCTCCTACGAGCAGTACTTC.

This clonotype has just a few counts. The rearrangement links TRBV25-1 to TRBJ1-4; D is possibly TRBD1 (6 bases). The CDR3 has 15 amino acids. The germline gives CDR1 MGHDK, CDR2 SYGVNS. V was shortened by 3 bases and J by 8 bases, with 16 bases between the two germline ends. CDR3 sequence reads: CASSDQGLKGEKLFF. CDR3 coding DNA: TGTGCCAGCAGTGACCAGGGGTTAAAGGGGGAAAAACTGTTTTTT.

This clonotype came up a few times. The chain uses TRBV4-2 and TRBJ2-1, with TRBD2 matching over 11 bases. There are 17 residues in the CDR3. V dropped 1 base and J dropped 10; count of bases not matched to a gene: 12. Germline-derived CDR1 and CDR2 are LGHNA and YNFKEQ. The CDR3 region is CASSQVPLLAGGGEQFF. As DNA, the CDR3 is TGTGCCAGCAGCCAAGTTCCACTTCTAGCGGGAGGAGGCGAGCAGTTCTTC.

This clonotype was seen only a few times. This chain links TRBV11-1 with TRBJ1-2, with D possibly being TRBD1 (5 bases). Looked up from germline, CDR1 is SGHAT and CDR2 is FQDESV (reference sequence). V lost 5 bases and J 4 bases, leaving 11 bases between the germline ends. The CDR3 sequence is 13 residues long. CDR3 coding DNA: TGTGCCAGCAGCCGGAGGGGTGGCTATGGCTACACCTTC. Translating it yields CASSRRGGYGYTF.

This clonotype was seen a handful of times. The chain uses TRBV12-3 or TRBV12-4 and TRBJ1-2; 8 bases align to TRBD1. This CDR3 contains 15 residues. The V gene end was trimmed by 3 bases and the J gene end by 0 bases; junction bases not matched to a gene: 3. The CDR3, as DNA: TGTGCCAGCAGTTTGCAGGGGGCCACTAACTATGGCTACACCTTC. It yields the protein CASSLQGATNYGYTF.

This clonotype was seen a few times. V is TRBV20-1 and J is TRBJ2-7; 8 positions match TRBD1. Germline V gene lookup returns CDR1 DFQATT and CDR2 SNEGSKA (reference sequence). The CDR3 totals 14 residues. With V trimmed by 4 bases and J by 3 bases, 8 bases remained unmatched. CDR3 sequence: CSATTWDRRYEQYF. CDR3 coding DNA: TGCAGTGCTACGACCTGGGACAGGCGCTACGAGCAGTACTTC.

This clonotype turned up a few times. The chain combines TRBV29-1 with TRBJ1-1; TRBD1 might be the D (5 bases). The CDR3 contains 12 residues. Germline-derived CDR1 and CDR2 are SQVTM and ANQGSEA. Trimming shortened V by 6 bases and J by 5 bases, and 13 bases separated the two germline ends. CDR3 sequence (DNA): TGCAGCGTGCCAGGGATGAGGACTGAAGCTTTCTTT. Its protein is CSVPGMRTEAFF.

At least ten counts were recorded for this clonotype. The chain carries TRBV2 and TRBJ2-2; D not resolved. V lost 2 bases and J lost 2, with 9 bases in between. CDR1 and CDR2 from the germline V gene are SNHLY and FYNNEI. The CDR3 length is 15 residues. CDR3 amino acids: CASSEPTANTGELFF. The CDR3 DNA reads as TGTGCCAGCAGTGAACCTACAGCCAACACCGGGGAGCTGTTTTTT.

CDR3 bases: TGTGCCAGCAGCCCCAGGCTAGGCTACAATGAGCAGTTCTTC. It specifies CASSPRLGYNEQFF. This chain uses TRBV7-8 with TRBJ2-1; D unresolved. CDR1 is SGHVS and CDR2 is FQNEAQ in the germline V gene. The length of the CDR3 is 14 residues. Trimming took 5 bases from V and 3 from J, leaving 11 bases between them.

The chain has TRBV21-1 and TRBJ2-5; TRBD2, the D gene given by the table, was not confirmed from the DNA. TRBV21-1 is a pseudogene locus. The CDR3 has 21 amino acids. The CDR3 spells CASSKVWSAGTSGRAEKTQYF. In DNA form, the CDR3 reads TGTGCCAGCAGCAAAGTTTGGTCGGCCGGGACTAGCGGGAGGGCCGAAAAGACCCAGTACTTC.

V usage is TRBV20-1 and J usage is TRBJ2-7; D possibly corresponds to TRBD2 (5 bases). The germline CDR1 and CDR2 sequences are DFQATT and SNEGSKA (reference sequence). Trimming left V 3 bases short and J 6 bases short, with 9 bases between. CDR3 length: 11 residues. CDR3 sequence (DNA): TGCAGTGCTAGTGGACTGAGCGAGCAGTACTTC. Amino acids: CSASGLSEQYF.

CDR3 in amino acids: CASSQERASGSSYNEQFF. For the CDR3, the DNA is TGTGCCAGCAGCCAAGAACGGGCTAGCGGGAGCTCCTACAATGAGCAGTTCTTC. This chain joins TRBV3-1 and TRBJ2-1; 10 nucleotides line up with TRBD2. The V segment lost 0 bases and the J segment 0 bases; nucleotides outside the gene matches: 5. CDR3 size: 18 residues. The germline V gene encodes CDR1 LGHDT and CDR2 YNNKEL (reference sequence).

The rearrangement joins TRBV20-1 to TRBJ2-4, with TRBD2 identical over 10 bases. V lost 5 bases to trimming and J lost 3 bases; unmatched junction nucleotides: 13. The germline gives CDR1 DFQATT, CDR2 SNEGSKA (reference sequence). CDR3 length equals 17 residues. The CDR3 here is CSAGSGRAILGKNIQYF. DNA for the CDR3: TGCAGTGCTGGGAGCGGGAGGGCCATTTTAGGCAAAAACATTCAGTACTTC.

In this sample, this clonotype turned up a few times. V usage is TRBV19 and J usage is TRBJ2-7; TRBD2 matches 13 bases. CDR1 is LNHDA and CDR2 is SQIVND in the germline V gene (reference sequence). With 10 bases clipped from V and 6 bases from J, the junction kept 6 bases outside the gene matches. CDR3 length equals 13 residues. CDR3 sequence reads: CATRLAGGGEQYF. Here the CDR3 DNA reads TGTGCCACCCGACTAGCGGGAGGAGGCGAGCAGTACTTC.

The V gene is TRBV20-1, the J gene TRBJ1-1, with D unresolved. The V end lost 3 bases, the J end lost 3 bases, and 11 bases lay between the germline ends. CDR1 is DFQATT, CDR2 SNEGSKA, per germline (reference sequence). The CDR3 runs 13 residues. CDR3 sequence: CSASNGLYTEAFF. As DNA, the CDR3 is TGCAGTGCTAGCAACGGGTTATACACTGAAGCTTTCTTT.

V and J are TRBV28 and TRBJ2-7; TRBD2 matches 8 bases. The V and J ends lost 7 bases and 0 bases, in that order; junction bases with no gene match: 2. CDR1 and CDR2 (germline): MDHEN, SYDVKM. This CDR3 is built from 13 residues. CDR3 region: CASNSGSSYEQYF. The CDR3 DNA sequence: TGTGCCAGCAACAGCGGGAGCTCCTACGAGCAGTACTTC.

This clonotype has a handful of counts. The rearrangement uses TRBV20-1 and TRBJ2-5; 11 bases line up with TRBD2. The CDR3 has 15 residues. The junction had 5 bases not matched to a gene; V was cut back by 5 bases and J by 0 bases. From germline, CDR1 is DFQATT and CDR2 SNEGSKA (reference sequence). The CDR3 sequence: CSAFGLAGYQETQYF. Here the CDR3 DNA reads TGCAGTGCTTTTGGACTAGCGGGTTACCAAGAGACCCAGTACTTC.

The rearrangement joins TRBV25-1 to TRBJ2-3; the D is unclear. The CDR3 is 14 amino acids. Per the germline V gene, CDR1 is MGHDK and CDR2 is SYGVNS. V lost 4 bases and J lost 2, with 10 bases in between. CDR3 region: CASSGAVHTDTQYF. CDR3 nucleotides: TGTGCCAGCAGTGGTGCGGTCCACACAGATACGCAGTATTTT.

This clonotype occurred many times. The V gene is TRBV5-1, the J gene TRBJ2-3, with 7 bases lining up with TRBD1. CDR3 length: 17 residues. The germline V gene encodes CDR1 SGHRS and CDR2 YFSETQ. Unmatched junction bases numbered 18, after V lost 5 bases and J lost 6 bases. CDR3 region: CASRPRPLDRTRDTQYF. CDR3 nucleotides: TGCGCCAGCAGGCCTCGACCCTTGGACAGGACTCGTGATACGCAGTATTTT.

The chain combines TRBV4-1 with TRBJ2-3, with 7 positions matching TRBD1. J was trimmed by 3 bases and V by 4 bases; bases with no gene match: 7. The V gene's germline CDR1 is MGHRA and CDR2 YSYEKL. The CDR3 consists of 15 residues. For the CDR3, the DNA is TGCGCCAGCAGCCTCAAGACAGGGCCAACAGATACGCAGTATTTT. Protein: CASSLKTGPTDTQYF.

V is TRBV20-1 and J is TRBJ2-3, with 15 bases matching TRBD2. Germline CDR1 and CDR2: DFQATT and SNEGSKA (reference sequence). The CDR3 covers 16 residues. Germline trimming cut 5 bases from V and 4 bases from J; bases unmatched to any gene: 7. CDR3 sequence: CSAPGLAGGEPDTQYF. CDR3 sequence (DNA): TGCAGTGCTCCGGGACTAGCGGGAGGAGAGCCAGATACGCAGTATTTT.

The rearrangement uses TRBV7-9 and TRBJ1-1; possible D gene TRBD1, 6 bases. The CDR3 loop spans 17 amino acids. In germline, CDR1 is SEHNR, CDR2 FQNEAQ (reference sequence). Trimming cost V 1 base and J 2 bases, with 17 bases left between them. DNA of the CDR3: TGTGCCAGCAGCTTAGACAGGGCGCTGGCAGGTAACACTGAAGCTTTCTTT. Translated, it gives CASSLDRALAGNTEAFF.

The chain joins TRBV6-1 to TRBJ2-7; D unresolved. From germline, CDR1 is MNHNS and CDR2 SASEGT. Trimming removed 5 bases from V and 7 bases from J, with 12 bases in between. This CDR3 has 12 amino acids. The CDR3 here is CASSNYPGEQYF. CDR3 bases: TGTGCCAGCAGTAATTACCCCGGGGAGCAGTACTTC.

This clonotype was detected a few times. The CDR3 protein is CASSRLAGHTDTQYF. CDR3 DNA: TGTGCCAGCTCAAGACTAGCGGGGCACACAGATACGCAGTATTTT. The chain has TRBV7-3 and TRBJ2-3; TRBD2 aligns across 11 bases. V lost 8 bases and J lost 2; bases outside the gene matches: 6. The length of the CDR3 is 15 residues. The germline gives CDR1 SGHTA, CDR2 FQGTGA.

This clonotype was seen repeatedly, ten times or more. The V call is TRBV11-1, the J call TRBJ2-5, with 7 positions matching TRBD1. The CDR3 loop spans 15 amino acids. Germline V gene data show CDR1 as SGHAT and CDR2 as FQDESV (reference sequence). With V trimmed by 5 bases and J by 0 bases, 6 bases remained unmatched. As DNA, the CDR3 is TGTGCCAGCAGCATTCCGACAGGGCACCAAGAGACCCAGTACTTC. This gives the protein CASSIPTGHQETQYF.

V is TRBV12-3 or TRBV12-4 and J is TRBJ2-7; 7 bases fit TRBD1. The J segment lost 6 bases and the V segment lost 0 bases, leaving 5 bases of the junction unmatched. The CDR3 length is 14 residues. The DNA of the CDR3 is TGTGCCAGCAGTTTAGCAGGGACAGTCTGCGAGCAGTACTTC. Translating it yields CASSLAGTVCEQYF.